This note documents a single T cell receptor beta chain sequence. Here immunoSEQ multiplex PCR was the method, and the copy in TCRdb shows in-frame clones only, minus some. The table has roughly 100,000 clones, more than 85% seen once; the top ten hold 4.2%. The sample originates from a study of blood T cell repertoires in COVID-19. As for the study in general: The analysed material was cDNA or gDNA that came from T cells, B-cell-depleted T cells, or PBMCs.

Germline trimming cut 6 bases from V and 3 bases from J; bases unmatched to any gene: 5. CDR1 and CDR2 from the germline V gene are MNHEY and SVGAGI. The CDR3 has 14 residues. The V and J genes are TRBV6-5 and TRBJ1-2, with 9 bases that match TRBD1. Sequencing used peripheral blood. The source is a man in his late teens or twenties with acute or convalescent COVID-19. CDR3: CASSGTGYDYGYTF. The CDR3 region has the DNA TGTGCCAGCAGCGGGACAGGGTATGACTATGGCTACACCTTC.